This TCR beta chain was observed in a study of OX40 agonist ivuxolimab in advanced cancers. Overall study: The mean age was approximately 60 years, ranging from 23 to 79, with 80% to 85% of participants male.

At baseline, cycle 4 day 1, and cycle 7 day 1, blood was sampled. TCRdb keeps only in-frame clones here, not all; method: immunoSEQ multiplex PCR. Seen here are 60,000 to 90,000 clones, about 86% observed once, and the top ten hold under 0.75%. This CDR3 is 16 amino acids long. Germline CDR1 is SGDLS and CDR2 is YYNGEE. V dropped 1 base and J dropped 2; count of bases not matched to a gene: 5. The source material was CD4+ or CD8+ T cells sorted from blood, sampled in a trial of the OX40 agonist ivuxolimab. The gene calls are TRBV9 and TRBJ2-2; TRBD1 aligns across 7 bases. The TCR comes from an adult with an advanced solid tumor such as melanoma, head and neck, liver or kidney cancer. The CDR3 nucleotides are TGTGCCAGCAGCGTACGAGGGGGCCTCAACACCGGGGAGCTGTTTTTT. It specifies CASSVRGGLNTGELFF.